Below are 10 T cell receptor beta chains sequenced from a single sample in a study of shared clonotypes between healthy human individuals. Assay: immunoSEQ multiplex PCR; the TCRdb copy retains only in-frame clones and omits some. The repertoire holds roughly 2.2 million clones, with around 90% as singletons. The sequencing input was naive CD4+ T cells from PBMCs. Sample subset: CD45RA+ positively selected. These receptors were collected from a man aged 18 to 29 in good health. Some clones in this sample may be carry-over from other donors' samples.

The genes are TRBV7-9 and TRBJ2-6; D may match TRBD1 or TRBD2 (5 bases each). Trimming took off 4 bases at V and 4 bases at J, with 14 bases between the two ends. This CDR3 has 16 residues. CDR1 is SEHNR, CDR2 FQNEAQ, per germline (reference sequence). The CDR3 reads CASSSGRGPGANVLTF. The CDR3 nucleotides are TGTGCCAGCAGCTCCGGCCGGGGACCCGGGGCCAACGTCCTGACTTTC.

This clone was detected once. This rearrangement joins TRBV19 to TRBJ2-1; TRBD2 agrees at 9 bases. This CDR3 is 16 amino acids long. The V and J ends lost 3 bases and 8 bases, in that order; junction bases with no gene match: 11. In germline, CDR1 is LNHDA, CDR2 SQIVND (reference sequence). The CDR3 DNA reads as TGTGCCAGTAGTATTCGCAGTAGCGGGAGATATTATGAGCAGTTCTTC. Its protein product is CASSIRSSGRYYEQFF.

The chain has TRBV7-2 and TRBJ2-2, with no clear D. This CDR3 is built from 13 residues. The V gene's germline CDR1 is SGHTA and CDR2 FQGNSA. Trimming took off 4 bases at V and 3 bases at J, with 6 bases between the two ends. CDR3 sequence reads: CASSSSYTGELFF. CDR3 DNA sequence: TGTGCCAGCAGCTCTAGTTACACCGGGGAGCTGTTTTTT.

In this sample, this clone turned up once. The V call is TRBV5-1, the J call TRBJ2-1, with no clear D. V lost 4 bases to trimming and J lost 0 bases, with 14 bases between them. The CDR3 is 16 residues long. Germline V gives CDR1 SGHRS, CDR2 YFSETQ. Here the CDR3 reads CASSQADGSSYNEQFF. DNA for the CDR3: TGCGCCAGCAGCCAGGCGGACGGCAGCTCCTACAATGAGCAGTTCTTC.

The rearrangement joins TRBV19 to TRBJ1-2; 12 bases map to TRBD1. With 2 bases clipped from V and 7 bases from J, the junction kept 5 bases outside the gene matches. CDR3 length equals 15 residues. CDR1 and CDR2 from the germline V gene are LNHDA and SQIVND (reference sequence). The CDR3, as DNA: TGTGCCAGTAGTATATGGGGACAGGGGGCGACTGGCTACACCTTC. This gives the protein CASSIWGQGATGYTF.

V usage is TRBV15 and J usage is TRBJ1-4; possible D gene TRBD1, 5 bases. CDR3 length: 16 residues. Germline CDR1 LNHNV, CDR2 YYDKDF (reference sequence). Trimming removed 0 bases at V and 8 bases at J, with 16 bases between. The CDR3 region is CATSRDRGGEGEKLFF. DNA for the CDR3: TGTGCCACCAGCAGAGACCGAGGAGGGGAGGGGGAAAAACTGTTTTTT. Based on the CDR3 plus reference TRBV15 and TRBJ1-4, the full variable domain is DAMVIQNPRYQVTQFGKPVTLSCSQTLNHNVMYWYQQKSSQAPKLLFHYYDKDFNNEADTPDNFQSRRPNTSFCFLDIRSPGLGDTAMYLCATSRDRGGEGEKLFFGSGTQLSVL.

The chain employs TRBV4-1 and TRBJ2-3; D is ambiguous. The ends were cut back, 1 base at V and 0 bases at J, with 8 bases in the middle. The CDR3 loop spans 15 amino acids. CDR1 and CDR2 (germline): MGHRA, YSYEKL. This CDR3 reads CASSQGTSSTDTQYF. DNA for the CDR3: TGCGCCAGCAGCCAAGGGACCTCTAGCACAGATACGCAGTATTTT.

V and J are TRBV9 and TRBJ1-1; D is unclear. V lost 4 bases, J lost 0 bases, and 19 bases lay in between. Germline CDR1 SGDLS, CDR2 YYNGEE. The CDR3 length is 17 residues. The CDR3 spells CASSPQVSLDLNTEAFF. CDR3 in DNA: TGTGCCAGCAGCCCCCAAGTATCTTTGGATTTGAACACTGAAGCTTTCTTT. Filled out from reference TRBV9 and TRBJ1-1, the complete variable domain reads DSGVTQTPKHLITATGQRVTLRCSPRSGDLSVYWYQQSLDQGLQFLIQYYNGEERAKGNILERFSAQQFPDLHSELNLSSLELGDSALYFCASSPQVSLDLNTEAFFGQGTRLTVV.

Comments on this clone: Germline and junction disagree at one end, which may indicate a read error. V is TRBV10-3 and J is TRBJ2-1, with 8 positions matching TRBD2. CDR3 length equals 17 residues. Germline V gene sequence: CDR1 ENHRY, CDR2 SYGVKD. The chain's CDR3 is CAIRDGRAPNSYNEQFF. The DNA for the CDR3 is TGTGCCATCCGTGACGGGAGGGCCCCCAACTCCTACAATGAGCAGTTCTTC.

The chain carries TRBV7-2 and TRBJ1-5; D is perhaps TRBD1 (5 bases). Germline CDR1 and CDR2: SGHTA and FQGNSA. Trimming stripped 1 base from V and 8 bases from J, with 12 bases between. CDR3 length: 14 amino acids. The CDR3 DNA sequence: TGTGCCAGCAGCTTAGGTGTTTTGGGGGAGCCCCAGCATTTT. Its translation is CASSLGVLGEPQHF. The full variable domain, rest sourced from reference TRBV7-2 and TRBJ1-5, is GAGVSQSPSNKVTEKGKDVELRCDPISGHTALYWYRQSLGQGLEFLIYFQGNSAPDKSGLPSDRFSAERTGGSVSTLTIQRTQQEDSAVYLCASSLGVLGEPQHFGDGTRLSIL.